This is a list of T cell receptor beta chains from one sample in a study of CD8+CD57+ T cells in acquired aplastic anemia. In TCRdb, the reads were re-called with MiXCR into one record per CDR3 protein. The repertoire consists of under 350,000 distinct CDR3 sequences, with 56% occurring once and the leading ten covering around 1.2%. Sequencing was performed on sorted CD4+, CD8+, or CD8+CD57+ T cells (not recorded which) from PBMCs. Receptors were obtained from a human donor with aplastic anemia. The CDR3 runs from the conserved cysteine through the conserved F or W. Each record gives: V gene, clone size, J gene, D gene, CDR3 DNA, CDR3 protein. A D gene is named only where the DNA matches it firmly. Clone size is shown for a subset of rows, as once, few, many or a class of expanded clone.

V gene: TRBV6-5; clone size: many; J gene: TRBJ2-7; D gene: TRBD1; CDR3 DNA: TGTGCCAGCACTCACAGGGGTCTAACCTACGAGCAGTACTTC; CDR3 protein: CASTHRGLTYEQYF
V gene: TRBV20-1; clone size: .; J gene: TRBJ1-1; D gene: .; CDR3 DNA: TGCAGTGCTAGAGAGCTGGGAGAAGAAACTGAAGCTTTCTTT; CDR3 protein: CSARELGEETEAFF
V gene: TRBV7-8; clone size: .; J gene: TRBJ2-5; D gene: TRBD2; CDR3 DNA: TGTGCCAGCAGCTTCCCCTGGGAGGGGCAAGAGACCCAGTACTTC; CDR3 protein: CASSFPWEGQETQYF
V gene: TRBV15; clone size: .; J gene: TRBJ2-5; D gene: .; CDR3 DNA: TGTGCCACCAGCAGACCTGACGGACCAAGGACCCAGTACTTC; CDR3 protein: CATSRPDGPRTQYF
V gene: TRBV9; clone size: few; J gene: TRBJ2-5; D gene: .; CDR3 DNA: TGTGCCAGCAGCGTTAATGGGGCAGAGACCCAGTACTTC; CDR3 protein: CASSVNGAETQYF
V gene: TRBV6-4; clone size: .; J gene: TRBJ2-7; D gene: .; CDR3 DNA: TGTGCCATCAGTGACCCGGACCCCTCCCGCGAGCAGTACTTC; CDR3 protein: CAISDPDPSREQYF
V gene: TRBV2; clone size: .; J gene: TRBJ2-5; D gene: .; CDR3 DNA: TGTGCCAGGGCCTACAGGATAGAGACCCAGTACTTC; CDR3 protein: CARAYRIETQYF
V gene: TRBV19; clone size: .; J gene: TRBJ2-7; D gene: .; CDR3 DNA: TGTGCCAGTAGTATCGGCACCCCGGCAGATAGCTCCTACGAGCAGTACTTC; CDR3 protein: CASSIGTPADSSYEQYF
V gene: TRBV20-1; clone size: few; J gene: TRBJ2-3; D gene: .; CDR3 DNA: TGCAGTGCCCAAGGTCGTAGCACAGATACGCAGTATTTT; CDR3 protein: CSAQGRSTDTQYF
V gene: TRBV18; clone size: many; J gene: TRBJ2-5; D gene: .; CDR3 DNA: TGTGCCAGCTCACCAAAGCAAGAGACCCAGTACTTC; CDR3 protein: CASSPKQETQYF
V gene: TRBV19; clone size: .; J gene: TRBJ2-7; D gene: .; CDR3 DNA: TGTGCCAGTAGTATTGGCCAGCGGACCTACGAGCAGTACTTC; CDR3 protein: CASSIGQRTYEQYF
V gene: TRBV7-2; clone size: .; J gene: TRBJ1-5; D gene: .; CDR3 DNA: TGTGCCAGCAGCTTAGGGGTTTCCCCCAATCAGCCCCAGCATTTT; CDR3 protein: CASSLGVSPNQPQHF
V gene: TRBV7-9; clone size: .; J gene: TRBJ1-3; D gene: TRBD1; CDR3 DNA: TGTGCCAGCAGTTATACAGGGGTCCTCTCTGGAAACACCATATATTTT; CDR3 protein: CASSYTGVLSGNTIYF
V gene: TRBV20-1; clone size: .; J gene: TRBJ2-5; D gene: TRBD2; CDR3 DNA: TGCAGTGCTAGAGATTTATCTAGCGGATCACAAGAGACCCAGTACTTC; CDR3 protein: CSARDLSSGSQETQYF
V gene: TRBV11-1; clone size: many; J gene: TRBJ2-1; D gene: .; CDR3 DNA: TGTGCCAGCAGCTCTCGACACACACGCGGATCCTCTAGCTCCTACAATGAGCAGTTCTTC; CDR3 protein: CASSSRHTRGSSSSYNEQFF
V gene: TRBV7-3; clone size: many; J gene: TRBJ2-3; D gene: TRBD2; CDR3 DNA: TGTGCCAGCGGCTCCTCGGGACTAGCGGGGTCAGATACGCAGTATTTT; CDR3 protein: CASGSSGLAGSDTQYF
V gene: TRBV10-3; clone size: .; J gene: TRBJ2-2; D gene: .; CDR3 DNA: TGTGCCACCCTTCACACCGGGGAGCTGTTTTTT; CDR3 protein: CATLHTGELFF
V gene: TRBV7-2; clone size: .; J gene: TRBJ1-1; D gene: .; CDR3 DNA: TGTGCCAGCAGCTTAACAGGGACCGGGATTTTCTTT; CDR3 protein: CASSLTGTGIFF
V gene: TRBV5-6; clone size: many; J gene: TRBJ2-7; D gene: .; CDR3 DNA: TGTGCCAGCAGCTTGGTAACAGTCTACGAGCAGTACTTC; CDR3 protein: CASSLVTVYEQYF
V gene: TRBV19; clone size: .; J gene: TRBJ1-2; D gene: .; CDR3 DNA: TGTGCCAGTAGTATAGCGGCAGGGGCTAACTATGGCTACACCTTC; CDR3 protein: CASSIAAGANYGYTF
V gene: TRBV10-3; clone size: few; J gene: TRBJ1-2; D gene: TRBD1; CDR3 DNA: TGTGCCATCGGTTTGGGGGGGACAGGATATAACTATGGCTACACCTTC; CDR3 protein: CAIGLGGTGYNYGYTF
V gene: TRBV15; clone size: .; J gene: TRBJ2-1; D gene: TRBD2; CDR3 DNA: TGTGCCACCAGCAGAGATGGGAGGGGAGCAGCCAACAATGAGCAGTTCTTC; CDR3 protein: CATSRDGRGAANNEQFF
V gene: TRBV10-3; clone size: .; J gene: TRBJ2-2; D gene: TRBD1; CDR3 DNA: TGTGCCATCAGTCCGACAGGGGAGGCCGGGGAGCTGTTTTTT; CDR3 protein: CAISPTGEAGELFF
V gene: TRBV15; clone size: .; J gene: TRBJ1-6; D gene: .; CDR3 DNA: TGTGCCACCAGTACCGGGACGGCTCGCTATAATTCACCCCTCCACTTT; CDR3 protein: CATSTGTARYNSPLHF